The rows below give T cell receptor beta chains drawn from one sample of a study of identifying expanded T cells in peripheral blood. Sequencing used immunoSEQ multiplex PCR; TCRdb keeps in-frame clones, though not all of them. The table has tens of thousands of clones, roughly four fifths seen once. Source material: blood. The receptors shown here come from a person aged 18 to 75 in good health. CDR3s leave out the opening cysteine and the closing phenylalanine or tryptophan. Each record gives: V gene, CDR3 length, CDR3 protein.

TRBV30 | 10 | AWCWRRNEQF
TRBV6-1 | 11 | ASSGQSGLDYT
TRBV28 | 15 | ASSPKGLAAPYNEQF
TRBV5-1 | 15 | ASSLAGGRGSTDTQY
TRBV7-6 | 15 | ASSLRSGGGSYNEQF
TRBV12-2 | 17 | ASRLVRPSGATVQETQY
TRBV11-2 | 12 | ASSLDGRAWEQY
TRBV7-9 | 14 | ASSPPGTGGTGELF
TRBV5-6 | 11 | ASSLGTGTEQY
TRBV7-9 | 13 | ASSLGGTVNTEAF
TRBV4-1 | 13 | ASSGLAGGRNEQF
TRBV6-6 | 11 | ASSYKQSYEQY
TRBV7-3 | 13 | ASSLTGSQGAEAF
TRBV7-2 | 14 | ASSSMRGLRTDTQY
TRBV11-3 | 13 | ASSPRQGPAYGYT
TRBV12-5 | 12 | ASGLGGRNTEAF
TRBV5-8 | 13 | ASSFRRGSYNEQF